Listed below are T cell receptor beta chains from one sample, sequenced in a study of shared clonotypes between healthy human individuals. Clones were sequenced by immunoSEQ multiplex PCR, and TCRdb holds only the in-frame ones, with some missing. The sample yields over 400,000 clones, 90% to 96% seen once. The sequenced sample was naive CD4+ T cells sorted from blood. The receptors here all came from a woman in her twenties or thirties in good health. CDR3s include the opening cysteine and the closing phenylalanine or tryptophan. D genes are given only for firm matches. Only part of the rows carry a size: once, few, many, or a class if the clone is expanded.

clone size	D gene	V gene	J gene	CDR3 DNA	CDR3 protein
NA	NA	TRBV6-5	TRBJ2-7	TGTGCCAGCAGTTACACAGGGAAGGTTGTCGAGCAGTACTTC	CASSYTGKVVEQYF
NA	NA	TRBV6-5	TRBJ1-4	TGTGCCAGCAGTTACGGGGGGGGAGGTAATGAAAAACTGTTTTTT	CASSYGGGGNEKLFF
once	NA	TRBV10-1	TRBJ2-7	TGCGCCAGCAGTGACATCGGGCCTTCGACCTACGAGCAGTACTTC	CASSDIGPSTYEQYF
NA	TRBD1	TRBV28	TRBJ2-7	TGTGCCAGCAGCGTGGACAGGGACGAGCAGTACTTC	CASSVDRDEQYF
NA	NA	TRBV7-8	TRBJ1-5	TGTGCCAGCAGCTTAGTGGGCAGCAATCAGCCCCAGCATTTT	CASSLVGSNQPQHF
NA	NA	TRBV6-1	TRBJ1-2	TGTGCCAGCAGTGAAGCGCAGCGGGGAGACTATGGCTACACCTTC	CASSEAQRGDYGYTF
NA	TRBD1	TRBV5-4	TRBJ1-2	TGTGCCAGCAGCTTACTGACAGGGGGCACGAGCTACACCTTC	CASSLLTGGTSYTF
NA	TRBD2	TRBV9	TRBJ2-1	TGTGCCAGCAGCGTAGAATTAGCGGGACCCGGTACCTACAATGAGCAGTTCTTC	CASSVELAGPGTYNEQFF
NA	TRBD1	TRBV6-4	TRBJ1-1	TGTGCCAGCATTATGGACAGGGCCACTGAAGCTTTCTTT	CASIMDRATEAFF
NA	TRBD2	TRBV7-6	TRBJ2-5	TGTGCCAGCAGACAGACTAGCGGGAGGTTAGAGACCCAGTACTTC	CASRQTSGRLETQYF
NA	NA	TRBV18	TRBJ2-1	TGTGCCAGCTCACCACAAGGGAGCAATGAGCAGTTCTTC	CASSPQGSNEQFF
NA	NA	TRBV2	TRBJ1-1	TGTGCCAGCAGTGAAGCGCTTCGGCGGAACACTGAAGCTTTCTTT	CASSEALRRNTEAFF
NA	NA	TRBV5-3	TRBJ1-5	TGTGCCAGAAGCACCTCAGGACGGCAGCCCCAGCATTTT	CARSTSGRQPQHF
NA	TRBD1	TRBV27	TRBJ2-5	TGTGCCAGCAGTTTCGAAGTCACAGGGGGTCGGGAGACCCAGTACTTC	CASSFEVTGGRETQYF
NA	TRBD1	TRBV28	TRBJ1-1	TGTGCCAGCAGTACCGGACAGGGGCGGACTGAAGCTTTCTTT	CASSTGQGRTEAFF
few	NA	TRBV27	TRBJ2-3	TGTGCCAGCAGTGAGACTCGGACTAGCACAGATACGCAGTATTTT	CASSETRTSTDTQYF
NA	NA	TRBV23-1	TRBJ2-7	TGCGCCAGCAGTCAATGTCACAGGGCTGTGTCTTCCTACGAGCAGTACTTC	CASSQCHRAVSSYEQYF
NA	TRBD1	TRBV28	TRBJ1-5	TGTGCCAGCTACTCAATACTCCAGGGGGATCAGCCCCAGCATTTT	CASYSILQGDQPQHF
few	NA	TRBV7-9	TRBJ2-2	TGTGCCAGCAGCCCCCAGGCAGGGTTCGGGGAGCTGTTTTTT	CASSPQAGFGELFF
NA	TRBD1	TRBV18	TRBJ2-1	TGTGCCAGCTCAGTTGGGGCAGGGGGCTCCTACAATGAGCAGTTCTTC	CASSVGAGGSYNEQFF
NA	NA	TRBV30	TRBJ1-1	TGTGCCTGGAGTGTACTACTTGAAGCTTTCTTT	CAWSVLLEAFF
NA	TRBD1	TRBV19	TRBJ1-2	TGTGCCAGTAGCGATGGACAGGCACTGGACTATGGCTACACCTTC	CASSDGQALDYGYTF
NA	TRBD1	TRBV18	TRBJ2-3	TGTGCCAGCTCACCAAAGGAGACAGGGGGGACAGATACGCAGTATTTT	CASSPKETGGTDTQYF
NA	NA	TRBV6-1	TRBJ1-1	TGTGCCAGCAGTGAACAGGTGGGCACTGAAGCTTTCTTT	CASSEQVGTEAFF
NA	TRBD1	TRBV2	TRBJ2-1	TGTGCCAGCAGGGGACAGGGTGCCGCTAGCGGAGGCAATGAGCAGTTCTTC	CASRGQGAASGGNEQFF
NA	NA	TRBV6-5	TRBJ2-5	TGTGCCAGCAGTCTAGCGCAATCTCCTTGGGAGCAGTACTTC	CASSLAQSPWEQYF
NA	NA	TRBV18	TRBJ1-5	TGTGCCAGCTCACCACGGGACCTAGGGAATCAGCCCCAGCATTTT	CASSPRDLGNQPQHF
NA	TRBD1	TRBV5-4	TRBJ1-4	TGTGCCAGCAGCCTACCGGGACAGGGGGGGAATGAAAAACTGTTTTTT	CASSLPGQGGNEKLFF
NA	NA	TRBV6-6	TRBJ2-7	TGTGCCAGCAGCCGGGACGTCTCCTACGAGCAGTACTTC	CASSRDVSYEQYF
NA	TRBD2	TRBV11-2	TRBJ2-3	TGTGCCAGCAGCGAGACTAGCGGGAGCCATGTAGATACGCAGTATTTT	CASSETSGSHVDTQYF
NA	NA	TRBV30	TRBJ2-2	TGTGCCTGGAGTACCCAGTACACCGGGGAGCTGTTTTTT	CAWSTQYTGELFF
NA	TRBD2	TRBV14	TRBJ2-7	TGTGCCAGCAGCTATAATCTAGCGGGAGGCTCCTACGAGCAGTACTTC	CASSYNLAGGSYEQYF
NA	NA	TRBV6-1	TRBJ2-7	TGTGCCAGCAGTGAACGAGGATCCTACGAGCAGTACTTC	CASSERGSYEQYF
NA	NA	TRBV28	TRBJ2-1	TGTGCCAGCAGTCTACTAGCCTATGAGCAGTTCTTC	CASSLLAYEQFF
once	NA	TRBV5-1	TRBJ2-7	TGCGCCAGCAGCCCACGACAGTCGTCCTACGAGCAGTACTTC	CASSPRQSSYEQYF
NA	NA	TRBV28	TRBJ2-1	TGTGCCAGCAATACGGGGGGGACAGGTGCGCGTGAGCAGTTCTTC	CASNTGGTGAREQFF
NA	TRBD2	TRBV19	TRBJ2-1	TGTGCCAGTAGAAAGACTAGCGGGAATAACAATGAGCAGTTCTTC	CASRKTSGNNNEQFF
NA	NA	TRBV7-7	TRBJ2-2	TGTGCCAGCAGCTTAGCCGGGACTAACACCGGGGAGCTGTTTTTT	CASSLAGTNTGELFF
NA	NA	TRBV28	TRBJ2-1	TGTGCCAGCAGAAATAGAAAATACAATGAGCAGTTCTTC	CASRNRKYNEQFF
NA	TRBD2	TRBV19	TRBJ2-1	TGTGCCAGTAGCCTACTAGCGGGAGGCTACAATGAGCAGTTCTTC	CASSLLAGGYNEQFF
NA	NA	TRBV19	TRBJ1-5	TGTGCCAGTAGCCCCCGAGGGGCTGTCGGTCAGCCCCAGCATTTT	CASSPRGAVGQPQHF
NA	TRBD2	TRBV25-1	TRBJ2-7	TGTGCCAGCAGTGACCGACTAGCGGGAAGCTACGAGCAGTACTTC	CASSDRLAGSYEQYF
NA	NA	TRBV6-5	TRBJ1-1	TGTGCCAGCAGTTACTCTTTTGCAGGGACCACTGAAGCTTTCTTT	CASSYSFAGTTEAFF
NA	NA	TRBV14	TRBJ2-7	TGTGCCAGCTCGCCTCTAGGGACGACCTCCTACGAGCAGTACTTC	CASSPLGTTSYEQYF
NA	NA	TRBV10-3	TRBJ2-3	TGTGCCATCAGTGAGAATAAAGGGGCCGATACGCAGTATTTT	CAISENKGADTQYF
NA	NA	TRBV7-8	TRBJ1-6	TGTGCCAGCAGCTTAGTAGACAGTAATTCACCCCTCCACTTT	CASSLVDSNSPLHF
NA	NA	TRBV30	TRBJ1-5	TGTGCCTGGACCGCGGGAGGGTTTCAGCCCCAGCATTTT	CAWTAGGFQPQHF
once	NA	TRBV5-1	TRBJ1-1	TGCGCCAGCAGCTTGGGTTCAGGGGACGGGGTGCTCACTGAAGCTTTCTTT	CASSLGSGDGVLTEAFF